A single sample is the source of the 24 T cell receptor beta chains below, sequenced in a study of cytomegalovirus exposure and HLA in healthy donors. Researchers ran the PCR with 60 Vbeta and 13 Jbeta primers. Produced via immunoSEQ multiplex PCR; TCRdb's table is partial and in-frame only. The table has some 110,000 clones, approximately 78% seen once; the top ten hold about 1.7%. The specimen was PBMCs. All receptors come from a woman aged 40 to 50 in good health and CMV-seronegative.

The chain combines TRBV28 with TRBJ2-7; 7 bases are shared with TRBD1. The CDR3 contains 14 residues. V was pared by 5 bases and J by 6 bases, with 10 bases of the junction left unmatched. In germline, CDR1 is MDHEN, CDR2 SYDVKM. Here the CDR3 DNA reads TGTGCCAGCAGTCCCAGACAGGGTTTAAGCGAGCAGTACTTC. Translation: CASSPRQGLSEQYF.

This chain uses TRBV5-4 with TRBJ2-1; 8 positions agree with TRBD2. CDR3 length: 14 residues. Germline CDR1 reads SGHNT; CDR2 reads YYREEE (reference sequence). Losses at the gene ends were 1 base for V and 10 bases for J; bases not matched to a gene: 7. CDR3 nucleotides: TGTGCCAGCAGCTTGAGGCTAGCGGGTGTCGAGCAGTTCTTC. The encoded protein is CASSLRLAGVEQFF.

This clone was detected only a few times. The chain uses TRBV28 and TRBJ2-5, with 8 bases fitting TRBD1. Losses at the gene ends were 6 bases for V and 1 base for J; bases not matched to a gene: 7. This CDR3 has 15 residues. Germline CDR1 and CDR2: MDHEN and SYDVKM. The CDR3 spells CASRIGQGRQETQYF. CDR3 bases: TGTGCCAGCAGGATTGGACAGGGCCGCCAAGAGACCCAGTACTTC.

The table lists this clone with a few counts. The V gene is TRBV6-6, the J gene TRBJ1-4; D gene unclear. CDR3 length equals 14 residues. V dropped 6 bases and J dropped 10 bases, with 18 bases sitting between them. CDR1 MNHNY and CDR2 SVGAGI come from the germline V gene (reference sequence). This CDR3 reads CASRPTEGMGKLFF. CDR3 DNA sequence: TGTGCCAGCAGACCCACTGAGGGCATGGGAAAACTGTTTTTT.

CDR3 bases: TGTGCCAGCAGTTCCGTGGGCATAGCCTACGAGCAGTACTTC. Translated, it gives CASSSVGIAYEQYF. The chain combines TRBV27 with TRBJ2-7; no definite D call. CDR3 length equals 14 residues. V lost 4 bases, J lost 2 bases, and 12 bases lay in between. Looked up from germline, CDR1 is MNHEY and CDR2 is SMNVEV (reference sequence).

The chain links TRBV6-5 to TRBJ2-5, with a weak D call TRBD2 (6 bases). This CDR3 is built from 15 residues. Trimming removed 8 bases from V and 1 base from J, with 17 bases in between. The germline CDR1 and CDR2 sequences are MNHEY and SVGAGI. The CDR3 sequence is CASLAGKGSQETQYF. In nucleotides, the CDR3 is TGTGCCAGCCTTGCGGGGAAGGGCAGCCAAGAGACCCAGTACTTC.

The chain joins TRBV29-1 to TRBJ2-2; TRBD2 might be the D (6 bases). V was cut by 3 bases and J by 6 bases, with 11 bases left in between. Germline V lookup: CDR1 SQVTM, CDR2 ANQGSEA. The CDR3 length is 13 residues. The CDR3, as DNA: TGCAGCGTTGACGGCGGGATCGCCGGGGAGCTGTTTTTT. Its translation: CSVDGGIAGELFF.

This clone was observed a single time. The chain carries TRBV7-9 and TRBJ2-1, with 8 bases identical to TRBD2. Germline V CDR1 and CDR2: SEHNR, FQNEAQ (reference sequence). This CDR3 comprises 15 residues. V trimming: 6 bases; J trimming: 0 bases; junction bases outside the gene matches: 4. DNA for the CDR3: TGTGCCAGCAGACGGAGCGGGAGCTCCTACAATGAGCAGTTCTTC. Translating gives CASRRSGSSYNEQFF.

This rearrangement joins TRBV19 to TRBJ2-7; TRBD2 might be the D (6 bases). CDR3 length equals 14 residues. V was clipped by 4 bases and J by 3 bases, with 13 bases between them. The germline V gene encodes CDR1 LNHDA and CDR2 SQIVND (reference sequence). CDR3 in amino acids: CASSSWRGYYEQYF. In DNA form, the CDR3 reads TGTGCCAGTAGTAGTTGGAGGGGATACTACGAGCAGTACTTC.

The chain uses TRBV7-9 and TRBJ1-2; D not certain. The germline V gene has CDR1 SEHNR and CDR2 FQNEAQ (reference sequence). The CDR3 extends over 13 amino acids. Between the trimmed V and J ends, which lost 1 base and 5 bases, there was a span of 8 bases. CDR3 region: CASSLGAKYGYTF. CDR3 in DNA: TGTGCCAGCAGCTTAGGTGCGAAGTATGGCTACACCTTC.

The V and J genes are TRBV28 and TRBJ2-1, with D maybe TRBD1 (7 bases). Trimming took off 7 bases at V and 9 bases at J, with 13 bases between the two ends. This CDR3 has 12 residues. Germline V gives CDR1 MDHEN, CDR2 SYDVKM. The CDR3 loop reads CASNPQGGEQFF. CDR3 nucleotides: TGTGCCAGCAACCCCCAGGGGGGTGAGCAGTTCTTC.

This clone has a handful of counts. The J gene is TRBJ1-5, the V gene TRBV27, with D perhaps TRBD1 (6 bases). The CDR3 is 16 residues long. V lost 1 base and J 7 bases, leaving 17 bases between the germline ends. Germline CDR1 reads MNHEY; CDR2 reads SMNVEV (reference sequence). CDR3 sequence: CASSLYAIPGVQPQHF. CDR3 nucleotides: TGTGCCAGCAGTTTATACGCGATTCCAGGGGTGCAGCCCCAGCATTTT.

J is TRBJ2-5 and V is TRBV7-8; the D gene is possibly TRBD2 (6 bases). With 1 base removed from V and 0 bases from J, the gap between germline ends came to 15 bases. CDR1 is SGHVS and CDR2 is FQNEAQ in the germline V gene. The CDR3 sequence is 17 residues long. The CDR3 loop reads CASSLELRESYQETQYF. The DNA for the CDR3 is TGTGCCAGCAGCTTAGAATTACGGGAGTCGTACCAAGAGACCCAGTACTTC. The whole variable domain, filled in from reference TRBV7-8 and TRBJ2-5, reads GAGVSQSPRYKVAKRGQDVALRCDPISGHVSLFWYQQALGQGPEFLTYFQNEAQLDKSGLPSDRFFAERPEGSVSTLKIQRTQQEDSAVYLCASSLELRESYQETQYFGPGTRLLVL.

V is TRBV5-4 and J is TRBJ2-5, with 7 nucleotides matching TRBD1. V was clipped by 0 bases and J by 3 bases; unmatched bases: 2. The germline gives CDR1 SGHNT, CDR2 YYREEE (reference sequence). The CDR3 covers 14 residues. The CDR3 nucleotides are TGTGCCAGCAGCTTGGCTGACAGGGAAGAGACCCAGTACTTC. Protein product: CASSLADREETQYF.

The chain is built from TRBV5-3 and TRBJ2-5; tentatively, D is TRBD2 (5 bases). TRBV5-3 is an ORF; its function is uncertain. The CDR3 contains 16 residues. V lost 6 bases and J 5 bases, leaving 23 bases between the germline ends. CDR3 region: CARTPADSSFGETQYF. CDR3 coding DNA: TGTGCCAGAACGCCCGCGGACTCCTCCTTTGGGGAGACCCAGTACTTC.

The rearrangement uses TRBV19 and TRBJ1-5; D is ambiguous. Germline CDR1 and CDR2: LNHDA and SQIVND (reference sequence). The V and J ends lost 6 bases and 0 bases respectively, with 12 bases between them. The CDR3 extends over 15 amino acids. The CDR3 reads CASSKWPSSNQPQHF. The DNA of the CDR3 is TGTGCCAGTAGCAAATGGCCTTCTAGCAATCAGCCCCAGCATTTT.

The gene calls are TRBV18 and TRBJ1-4, with D hard to call. Trimming cost V 4 bases and J 4 bases, with 7 bases left between them. Germline V gene sequence: CDR1 KGHSH, CDR2 LQKENI. The CDR3 has 13 amino acids. The CDR3 region has the DNA TGTGCCAGCTCACAGGGAGTTAATGAAAAACTGTTTTTT. Translated, it gives CASSQGVNEKLFF.

The chain employs TRBV19 and TRBJ2-1, with D possibly being TRBD2 (7 bases). V lost 7 bases, J lost 8 bases, and 15 bases lay in between. Germline assignment: CDR1 LNHDA and CDR2 SQIVND (reference sequence). This CDR3 is built from 13 residues. For the CDR3, the DNA is TGTGCCAGTATGGGGGGGGCGTTTGATGAGCAGTTCTTC. Translated, it gives CASMGGAFDEQFF.

V is TRBV11-3 and J is TRBJ2-5; 7 bases map to TRBD1. The CDR3 sequence is 17 residues long. The trim removed 1 base at V and 4 bases at J, leaving 12 bases unmatched. Per the germline V gene, CDR1 is SGHNT and CDR2 is YENEEA. The CDR3 coding sequence is TGTGCCAGCAGCTTAGGGGTAGGGACAGCCCAGCGAGAGACCCAGTACTTC. It is translated as CASSLGVGTAQRETQYF.

The chain links TRBV7-4 to TRBJ2-7; TRBD2 aligns across 8 bases. Germline lookup yields CDR1 SGHVT and CDR2 SQSDAQ. The CDR3 is 15 amino acids. Trimming at V came to 4 bases and at J to 7 bases, leaving 12 bases not matched to a gene. The CDR3 DNA is TGTGCCAGCAGCTCCCGGACCGCGGGAGGTGGTGAGCAGTACTTC. Its protein is CASSSRTAGGGEQYF. Based on the CDR3 plus reference TRBV7-4 and TRBJ2-7, the full variable domain is GAGVSQSPRYKVAKRGRDVALRCDSISGHVTLYWYRQTLGQGSEVLTYSQSDAQRDKSGRPSGRFSAERPERSVSTLKIQRTEQGDSAVYLCASSSRTAGGGEQYFGPGTRLTVT.

The V gene is TRBV11-2, the J gene TRBJ2-2; 10 bases are a match to TRBD2. CDR1 and CDR2 (germline): SGHAT, FQNNGV. The CDR3 runs to 15 residues. With V trimmed by 5 bases and J by 7 bases, 7 bases remained unmatched. CDR3 sequence: CASSPSGSSSGELFF. The CDR3 DNA sequence: TGTGCCAGCAGCCCTAGCGGGAGTTCAAGCGGGGAGCTGTTTTTT.

This chain joins TRBV29-1 and TRBJ2-7; TRBD2 aligns across 8 bases. The CDR3 has 14 residues. In germline, CDR1 is SQVTM, CDR2 ANQGSEA. J lost 6 bases, V lost 4 bases, and 11 bases had no gene match. In DNA form, the CDR3 reads TGCAGCGTTGGCCCTTTGCGGGAGGAAGCCGAGCAGTACTTC. Its translation is CSVGPLREEAEQYF.

The CDR3 DNA is TGTGCCAGTAGTAAACCTGAGCTCCACAATGAGCAGTTCTTC. It codes for CASSKPELHNEQFF. The chain has TRBV19 and TRBJ2-1; no firm D call. Trimming stripped 4 bases from V and 5 bases from J, with 12 bases between. Germline V lookup: CDR1 LNHDA, CDR2 SQIVND (reference sequence). The CDR3 totals 14 residues.

J is TRBJ2-7 and V is TRBV28; 8 nucleotides align to TRBD2. In germline, CDR1 is MDHEN, CDR2 SYDVKM. The trim removed 4 bases at V and 0 bases at J, leaving 5 bases unmatched. This CDR3 spans 15 amino acids. CDR3 nucleotide sequence: TGTGCCAGCAGTTCGGGGGGGGTTAACTCCTACGAGCAGTACTTC. This codes for CASSSGGVNSYEQYF.